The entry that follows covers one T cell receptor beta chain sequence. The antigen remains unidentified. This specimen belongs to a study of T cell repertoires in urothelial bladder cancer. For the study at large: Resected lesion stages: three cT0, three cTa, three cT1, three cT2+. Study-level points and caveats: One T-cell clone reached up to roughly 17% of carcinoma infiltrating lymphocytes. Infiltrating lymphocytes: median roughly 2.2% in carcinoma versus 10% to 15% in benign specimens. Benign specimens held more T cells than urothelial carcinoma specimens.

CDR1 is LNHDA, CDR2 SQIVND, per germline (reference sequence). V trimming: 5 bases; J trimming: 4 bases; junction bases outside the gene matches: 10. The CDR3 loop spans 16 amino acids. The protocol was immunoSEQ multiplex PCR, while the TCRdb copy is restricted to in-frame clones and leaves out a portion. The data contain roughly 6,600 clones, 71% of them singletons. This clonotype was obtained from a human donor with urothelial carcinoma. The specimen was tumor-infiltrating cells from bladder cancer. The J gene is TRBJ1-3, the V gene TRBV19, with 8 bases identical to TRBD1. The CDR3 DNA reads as TGTGCCAGTAGTCCCAACAGGGGGATCTTCGGAAACACCATATATTTT. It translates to CASSPNRGIFGNTIYF.